There are a few counts of the clone carrying this T cell receptor beta chain. Its specificity is unknown. The data were obtained in a study of identical twins' blood T cells. Regarding the study as a whole: Abundant TCRbeta CDR3s overlapped more between twins than with unrelated donors.

CDR1 and CDR2 from the germline V gene are SNHLY and FYNNEI. The CDR3 is 14 residues long. V trimming: 6 bases; J trimming: 6 bases; junction bases outside the gene matches: 6. In the authors' workflow: Each library had roughly 2.2 to 4 million CDR3 reads and about 90,000 to nearly 550,000 clonotypes. TCRdb reprocessed the 5' RACE reads via MiXCR and lists one record per CDR3 protein. TCRdb's processing, not the study's, gives the V and J calls here. The sample has 350,000 to 400,000 distinct CDR3 sequences, approximately 30% seen once. The chain links TRBV2 to TRBJ1-5; the match to TRBD1 covers 9 bases. The TCR originated in a woman aged 18 to 55 in good health. The sample was PBMCs. This chain's CDR3 is CASRYRGQGQPQHF. The CDR3 coding sequence is TGTGCCAGCAGGTACAGGGGACAGGGTCAGCCCCAGCATTTT. The variable domain in full, completed from reference TRBV2 and TRBJ1-5, reads EPEVTQTPSHQVTQMGQEVILRCVPISNHLYFYWYRQILGQKVEFLVSFYNNEISEKSEIFDDQFSVERPDGSNFTLKIRSTKLEDSAMYFCASRYRGQGQPQHFGDGTRLSIL.